The rows below give T cell receptor beta chains drawn from one sample of a study of shared clonotypes between healthy human individuals. Method: immunoSEQ multiplex PCR; TCRdb's copy keeps in-frame clones and lacks some. In the table there are about 1.5 million clones, nearly 99% of which are singletons. Sample: naive CD4+ T cells sorted from blood. Receptor source: a man aged 30 to 45 in good health. Both conserved end residues are part of each CDR3. The D gene is left open where the match is weak. Part of the rows lack a size; the others show once, few, many or a class for expanded clones.

cdr3_aa	cdr3_nt	clone_size	d_call	v_call	j_call
CASSLRGHNTYNEQFF	TGTGCCAGCAGCTTAAGGGGACATAACACCTACAATGAGCAGTTCTTC	once	-	TRBV7-6	TRBJ2-1
CASSLRVNTGELFF	TGTGCCAGCAGCTTAAGGGTAAACACCGGGGAGCTGTTTTTT	once	-	TRBV7-9	TRBJ2-2
CASRERDRPNF	TGCGCCAGCAGGGAGAGGGACAGGCCGAACTTC	-	TRBD1	TRBV10-2	TRBJ2-7
CASTSGLAGIYEQYF	TGCGCCAGCACATCCGGACTAGCGGGAATCTACGAGCAGTACTTC	-	TRBD2	TRBV5-1	TRBJ2-7
CASSLSGRLGVPEAFF	TGTGCCAGCAGTTTATCTGGTCGGTTGGGTGTTCCTGAAGCTTTCTTT	-	-	TRBV28	TRBJ1-1
CASSSLLARGKTQYF	TGTGCCAGCAGCTCCCTACTAGCCAGGGGAAAGACCCAGTACTTC	-	-	TRBV11-2	TRBJ2-5
CASSPTGQMNTEAFF	TGTGCCAGCTCACCAACGGGACAGATGAACACTGAAGCTTTCTTT	-	TRBD1	TRBV18	TRBJ1-1
CASSTGTGTSGANVLTF	TGTGCCAGCAGTACCGGGACAGGGACCTCTGGGGCCAACGTCCTGACTTTC	-	TRBD1	TRBV28	TRBJ2-6
CSVSPGTGDTEAFF	TGCAGCGTTTCCCCGGGGACAGGGGACACTGAAGCTTTCTTT	-	TRBD1	TRBV29-1	TRBJ1-1
CAWSKARGEGYTF	TGTGCCTGGAGTAAGGCCAGGGGGGAAGGCTACACCTTC	-	TRBD1	TRBV30	TRBJ1-2
CASSRYSGTGSNYGYTF	TGCGCCAGCAGCCGCTATTCCGGGACAGGATCTAACTATGGCTACACCTTC	-	TRBD1	TRBV4-3	TRBJ1-2
CASSEALRVRLEQFF	TGTGCCAGCAGTGAAGCGCTTCGGGTTAGGCTCGAGCAGTTCTTC	-	-	TRBV2	TRBJ2-1
CSGRTGGTGELFF	TGCAGCGGACGGACAGGGGGCACCGGGGAGCTGTTTTTT	-	TRBD1	TRBV29-1	TRBJ2-2
CASSLPGRALDEQFF	TGTGCCAGCAGTTTACCCGGGAGGGCCCTGGATGAGCAGTTCTTC	-	TRBD2	TRBV28	TRBJ2-1
CASSRGQGFQETQYF	TGTGCCAGCAGCCGGGGACAGGGGTTTCAAGAGACCCAGTACTTC	-	TRBD1	TRBV7-3	TRBJ2-5
CASSSQRWAALYEQYF	TGTGCCAGCAGTTCCCAAAGGTGGGCGGCACTTTACGAGCAGTACTTC	-	-	TRBV28	TRBJ2-7
CASKLHNEQFF	TGCGCCAGCAAACTTCACAATGAGCAGTTCTTC	-	-	TRBV10-2	TRBJ2-1
CASSLSVSYEQYF	TGTGCCAGCAGTTTAAGTGTCAGTTACGAGCAGTACTTC	-	-	TRBV28	TRBJ2-7
CAWSLRTDTQYF	TGTGCCTGGAGCCTCCGAACAGATACGCAGTATTTT	-	-	TRBV30	TRBJ2-3
CASSFRNTGTRGEQYF	TGTGCCAGCAGCTTTCGGAATACCGGGACCCGGGGCGAGCAGTACTTC	-	-	TRBV5-6	TRBJ2-7
CASSGSSYEQYF	TGTGCCAGCAGCGGTAGTAGCTACGAGCAGTACTTC	-	-	TRBV5-5	TRBJ2-7
CASRPPGGGELFF	TGTGCCAGCAGACCTCCGGGTGGCGGGGAGCTGTTTTTT	-	-	TRBV6-1	TRBJ2-2
CASSLVIGRQGLEKLFF	TGTGCCAGCAGCTTAGTCATCGGGCGGCAGGGTCTTGAAAAACTGTTTTTT	-	-	TRBV7-9	TRBJ1-4